A selection of T cell receptor beta chains follows, all from one sample in a study of blood T cell repertoires in COVID-19. Sequencing used immunoSEQ multiplex PCR; TCRdb keeps in-frame clones, though not all of them. The sample records roughly 200,000 clones, roughly 79% being singletons. Sequenced sample: peripheral blood. Source of these receptors: a woman aged 40 to 50 with COVID-19, enrolled during active disease. Both conserved end residues are part of each CDR3.

v_gene	j_gene	CDR3aa
TRBV7-9	TRBJ2-3	CASSLEGGRGTQYF
TRBV3-1/TRBV3-2	TRBJ1-1	CASRRTGRTEAFF
TRBV14	TRBJ1-2	CASSLIGTEYGYTF
TRBV7-6	TRBJ2-2	CASSLETGTTGELFF
TRBV20-1	TRBJ2-5	CSASLQETQYF
TRBV4-2	TRBJ2-5	CASSQESGLAGGVETQYF
TRBV11-3	TRBJ2-1	CASSLDRDTDEQFF
TRBV12-3/TRBV12-4	TRBJ1-6	CASSRGLNSPLHF
TRBV2	TRBJ2-3	CASSLTPTDTQYF
TRBV7-2	TRBJ2-3	CASSVRQGGKADTQYF
TRBV7-9	TRBJ2-1	CASSLRVSGGYNEQFF
TRBV5-4	TRBJ2-5	CASSSTGIETQYF
TRBV6-1	TRBJ1-2	CASSESADGYGYTF
TRBV7-8	TRBJ2-1	CASTGTSKGNEQFF
TRBV19	TRBJ2-7	CASSMGVGTYEQYF